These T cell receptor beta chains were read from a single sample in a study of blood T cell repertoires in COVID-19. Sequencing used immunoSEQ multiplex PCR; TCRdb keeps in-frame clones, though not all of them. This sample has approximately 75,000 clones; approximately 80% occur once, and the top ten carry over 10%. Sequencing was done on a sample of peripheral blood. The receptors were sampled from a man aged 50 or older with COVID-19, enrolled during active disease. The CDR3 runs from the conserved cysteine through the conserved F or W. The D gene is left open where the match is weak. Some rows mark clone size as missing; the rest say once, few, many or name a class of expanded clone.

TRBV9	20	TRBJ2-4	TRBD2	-	TGTGCCAGCAGCGTTCGAGTGGGACTAGCGGCCTTTTTAGCCAAAAACATTCAGTACTTC	CASSVRVGLAAFLAKNIQYF
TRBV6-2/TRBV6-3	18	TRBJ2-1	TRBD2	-	TGTGCCAGCAGTTACTCTCCCCCACTAGCGGCCTCCTACAATGAGCAGTTCTTC	CASSYSPPLAASYNEQFF
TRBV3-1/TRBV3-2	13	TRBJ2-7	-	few	TGTGCCAGCAGCCGGGCCTCCGTTTACGAGCAGTACTTC	CASSRASVYEQYF
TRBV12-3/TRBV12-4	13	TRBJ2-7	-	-	TGTGCCAGCAGTTTCAGGGGCCCCGACGAGCAGTACTTC	CASSFRGPDEQYF
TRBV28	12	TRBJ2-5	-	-	TGTGCCACAAGTACAGGGTGGGAGACCCAGTACTTC	CATSTGWETQYF
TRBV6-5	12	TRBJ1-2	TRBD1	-	TGTGCCAGCAGTAGACAGGGAGATGGCTACACCTTC	CASSRQGDGYTF
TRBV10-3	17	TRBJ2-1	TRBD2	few	TGTGCCATCAGTGAGCGGGCTTCTAGCGGGAGGACGGATGAGCAGTTCTTC	CAISERASSGRTDEQFF
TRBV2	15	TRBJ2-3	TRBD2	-	TGTGCCAGCAGCCGGATAGCGGGAGGGGCAGATACGCAGTATTTT	CASSRIAGGADTQYF
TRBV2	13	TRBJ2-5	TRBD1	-	TGTGCCAGCTGCCGGGACAGTCAAGAGACCCAGTACTTC	CASCRDSQETQYF
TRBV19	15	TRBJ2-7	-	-	TGTGCCAGTAGTTTAACCATAGCCGAGTCCTACGAGCAGTACTTC	CASSLTIAESYEQYF
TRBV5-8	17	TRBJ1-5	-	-	TGTGCCAGCAGCTTGGTTGTTCAGGCAGGGCGCAATCAGCCCCAGCATTTT	CASSLVVQAGRNQPQHF
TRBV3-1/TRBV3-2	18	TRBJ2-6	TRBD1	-	TGTGCCAGCAGCCAAAACAGGGGGCGGTTACCTGGGGCCAACGTCCTGACTTTC	CASSQNRGRLPGANVLTF
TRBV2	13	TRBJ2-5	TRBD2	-	TGTGCCAGCAGCCAGGAGGGAGGGGAGACCCAGTACTTC	CASSQEGGETQYF
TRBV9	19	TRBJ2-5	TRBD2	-	TGTGCCAGCAGCGAAGAGGGGGGAGGGACTAGCGCTCAACAAGAGACCCAGTACTTC	CASSEEGGGTSAQQETQYF
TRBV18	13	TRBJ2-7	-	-	TGTGCCAGCTCATCGGACTTATCCTACGAGCAGTACTTC	CASSSDLSYEQYF
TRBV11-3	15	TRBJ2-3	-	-	TGTGCCAGCAGCTTAGACGGGGGACTCACAGATACGCAGTATTTT	CASSLDGGLTDTQYF
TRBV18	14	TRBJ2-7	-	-	TGTGCCAGCTCAGGCCGGGAGAATACCTACGAGCAGTACTTC	CASSGRENTYEQYF
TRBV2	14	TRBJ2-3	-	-	TGTGCCAGCGGGAGACTAGTCAGCACAGATACGCAGTATTTT	CASGRLVSTDTQYF
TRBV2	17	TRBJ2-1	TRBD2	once	TGTGCCAGCAGTGCTGGGGAAGGCGGGAGGCTCTACAATGAGCAGTTCTTC	CASSAGEGGRLYNEQFF
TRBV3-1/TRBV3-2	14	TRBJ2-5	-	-	TGTGCCAGCAGCCCGGACTTGGAGGGCGTGACCCAGTACTTC	CASSPDLEGVTQYF
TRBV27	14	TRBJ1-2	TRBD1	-	TGTGCCAGCAGTTTATTCGGGACAGATCATGGCTACACCTTC	CASSLFGTDHGYTF
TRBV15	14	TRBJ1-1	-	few	TGTGCCACCAGCAGAGGGGTCGGGGGAAGGGGAACTTTCTTT	CATSRGVGGRGTFF
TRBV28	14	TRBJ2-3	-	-	TGTGCCTTTTGGAGGGGAACTAGCACAGATACGCAGTATTTT	CAFWRGTSTDTQYF
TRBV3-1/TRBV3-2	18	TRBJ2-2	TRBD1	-	TGTGCCAGCAGCCCACATCCGGGACAGGGGGCGAACACCGGGGAGCTGTTTTTT	CASSPHPGQGANTGELFF
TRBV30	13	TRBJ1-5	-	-	TGTGCCTGGAGTTCAGGGGACGATAAGCCCCAGCATTTT	CAWSSGDDKPQHF
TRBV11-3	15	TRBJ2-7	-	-	TGTGCCAGCAGCCCCTCTAGCAGTCAGTCCTACGAGCAGTACTTC	CASSPSSSQSYEQYF
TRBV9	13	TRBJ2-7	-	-	TGTGCCAGCAGCGTAGCCGTGCCGGGGGAGCAGTACTTC	CASSVAVPGEQYF
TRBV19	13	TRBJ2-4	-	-	TGTGCCAGTAGTATCGGTGACAAAAACATTCAGTACTTC	CASSIGDKNIQYF
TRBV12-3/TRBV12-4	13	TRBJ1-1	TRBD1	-	TGTGCCAGCAGCCTCTTGATACAGGGGGCGGTTTTCTTT	CASSLLIQGAVFF
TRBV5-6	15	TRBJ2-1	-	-	TGTGCCAGCAGCTTGGGACAGGTGGTTGGGAATGAGCAGTTCTTC	CASSLGQVVGNEQFF
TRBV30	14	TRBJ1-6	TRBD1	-	TGTGCCTCGATAGCGGGGACAGGGAATTCACCCCTCCACTTT	CASIAGTGNSPLHF
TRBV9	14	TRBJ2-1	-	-	TGTGCCAGCAGCCAATCTACCTCCTACAATGAGCAGTTCTTC	CASSQSTSYNEQFF
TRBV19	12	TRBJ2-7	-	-	TGTGCCAGTAGTGCCCAGGGCTACGAGCAGTACTTC	CASSAQGYEQYF
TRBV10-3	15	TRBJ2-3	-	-	TGTGCCATCAGTGAGCGGCTAGGAGAGTTTCGTACGCAGTATTTT	CAISERLGEFRTQYF
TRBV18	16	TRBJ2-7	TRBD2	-	TGTGCCAGCTCACCACTGTTTCTAGCGGGAGGGAACGAGCAGTACTTC	CASSPLFLAGGNEQYF
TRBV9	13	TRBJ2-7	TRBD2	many	TGTGCCAGCAGCGTAGTCGGGGGAGGGGAGCAGTACTTC	CASSVVGGGEQYF
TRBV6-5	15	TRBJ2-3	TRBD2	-	TGTGCCAGCGGCCAGGAGGCGGGAGGGCCGGACACGCAGTATTTT	CASGQEAGGPDTQYF
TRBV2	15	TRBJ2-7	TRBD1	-	TGTGCCAGCAGCTCGCCGGGACAGGGGGCCGGGGAGCAGTACTTC	CASSSPGQGAGEQYF
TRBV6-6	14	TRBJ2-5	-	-	TGTGCCAGCAGCCAGATACAGGGTCAAGAGACCCAGTACTTC	CASSQIQGQETQYF
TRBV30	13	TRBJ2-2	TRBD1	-	TGTGCCTGGAGCGGGGACAGGGGAGGGGAGCTGTTTTTT	CAWSGDRGGELFF
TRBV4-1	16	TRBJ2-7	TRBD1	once	TGCGCCAGCAGCCAAGCAATAGGGGACAGGGGGCACGAGCAGTACTTC	CASSQAIGDRGHEQYF
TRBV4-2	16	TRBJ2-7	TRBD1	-	TGTGCCAGCAGCCAAGAAAGGACAGGAGACTCCTACGAGCAGTACTTC	CASSQERTGDSYEQYF
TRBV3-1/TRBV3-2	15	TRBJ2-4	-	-	TGTGCCAGCAGCCAAGAGGCGGCAGTCAAAAACATTCAGTACTTC	CASSQEAAVKNIQYF
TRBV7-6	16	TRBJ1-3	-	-	TGTGCCAGCAGCTTAGCGAGGGTCGGCTCTGGAAACACCATATATTTT	CASSLARVGSGNTIYF
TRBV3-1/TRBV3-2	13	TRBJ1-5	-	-	TGTGCCAGCAGCCAGAGAAGCAATCAGCCCCAGCATTTT	CASSQRSNQPQHF
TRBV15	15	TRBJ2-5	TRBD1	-	TGTGCCACCAGCAGAGCGGGGACAGGGCGGGAGACCCAGTACTTC	CATSRAGTGRETQYF
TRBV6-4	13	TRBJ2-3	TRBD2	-	TGTGCCAGCAGTGAGCGGGAGCAAGATACGCAGTATTTT	CASSEREQDTQYF
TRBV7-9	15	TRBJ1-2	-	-	TGTGCCAGCAGCTCCGACAGGTCGGGGAGCTATGGCTACACCTTC	CASSSDRSGSYGYTF
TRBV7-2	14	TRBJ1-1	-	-	TGTGCCAGCAGACGCGGTGGACGGGGCACTGAAGCTTTCTTT	CASRRGGRGTEAFF
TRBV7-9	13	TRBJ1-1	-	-	TGTGCCAGCAGTACTCTCGGCGGATTTGAAGCTTTCTTT	CASSTLGGFEAFF
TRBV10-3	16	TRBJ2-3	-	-	TGTGCCATCAGTGGAATAAGGGCGGGACCCCGAGATACGCAGTATTTT	CAISGIRAGPRDTQYF
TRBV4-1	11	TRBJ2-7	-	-	TGCGCCAGCAGCCATAACAGAGAGCAGTACTTC	CASSHNREQYF
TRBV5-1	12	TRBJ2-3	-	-	TGCGCCAGCAGGGCTGTGGCAGATACGCAGTATTTT	CASRAVADTQYF
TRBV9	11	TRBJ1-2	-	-	TGTGCCAGCAGCTCCTACTATGGCTACACCTTC	CASSSYYGYTF